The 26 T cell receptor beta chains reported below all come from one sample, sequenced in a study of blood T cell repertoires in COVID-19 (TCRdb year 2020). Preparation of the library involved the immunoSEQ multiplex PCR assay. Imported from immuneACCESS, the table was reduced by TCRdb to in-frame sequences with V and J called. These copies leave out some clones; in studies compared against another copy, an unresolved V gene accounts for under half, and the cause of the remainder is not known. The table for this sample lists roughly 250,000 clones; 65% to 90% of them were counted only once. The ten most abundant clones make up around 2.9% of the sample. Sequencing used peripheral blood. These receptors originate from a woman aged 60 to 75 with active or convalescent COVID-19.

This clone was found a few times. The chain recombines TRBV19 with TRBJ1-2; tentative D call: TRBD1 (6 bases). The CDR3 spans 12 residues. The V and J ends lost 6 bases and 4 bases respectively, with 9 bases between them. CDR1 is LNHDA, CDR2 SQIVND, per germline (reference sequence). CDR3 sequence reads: CASRDSRYGYTF. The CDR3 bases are TGTGCCAGTAGGGACAGCCGCTATGGCTACACCTTC.

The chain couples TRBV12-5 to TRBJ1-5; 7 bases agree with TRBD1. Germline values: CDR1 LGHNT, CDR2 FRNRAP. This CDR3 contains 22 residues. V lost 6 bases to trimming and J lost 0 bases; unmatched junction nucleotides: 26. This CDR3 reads CASGKLLDREFPIPNSNQPQHF. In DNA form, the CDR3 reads TGTGCTAGTGGGAAACTCCTAGACAGGGAGTTTCCCATTCCTAATAGCAATCAGCCCCAGCATTTT.

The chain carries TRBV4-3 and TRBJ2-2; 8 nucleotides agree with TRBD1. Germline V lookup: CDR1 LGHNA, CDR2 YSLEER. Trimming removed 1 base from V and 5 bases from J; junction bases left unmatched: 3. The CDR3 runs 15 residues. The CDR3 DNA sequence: TGCGCCAGCAGCCAAGCACACAGGGGGACCGGGGAGCTGTTTTTT. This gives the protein CASSQAHRGTGELFF.

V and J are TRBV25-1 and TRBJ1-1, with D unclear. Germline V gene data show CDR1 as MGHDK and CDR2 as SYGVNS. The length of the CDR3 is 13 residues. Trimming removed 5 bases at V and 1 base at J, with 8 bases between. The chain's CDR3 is CASSNQENTEAFF. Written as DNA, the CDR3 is TGTGCCAGCAGTAATCAGGAGAACACTGAAGCTTTCTTT.

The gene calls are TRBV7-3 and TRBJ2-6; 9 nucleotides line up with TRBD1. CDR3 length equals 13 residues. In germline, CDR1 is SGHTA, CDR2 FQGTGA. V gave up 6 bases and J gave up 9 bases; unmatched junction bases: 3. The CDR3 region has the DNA TGTGCCAGCAGGGGGACAGGGATCAACGTCCTGACTTTC. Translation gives CASRGTGINVLTF.

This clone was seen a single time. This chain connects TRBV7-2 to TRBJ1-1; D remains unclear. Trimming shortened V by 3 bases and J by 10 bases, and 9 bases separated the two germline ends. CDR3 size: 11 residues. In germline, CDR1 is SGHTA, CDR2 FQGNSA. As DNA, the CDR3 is TGTGCCAGCAGCTTTACTGTCGGAGCTTTCTTT. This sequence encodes CASSFTVGAFF. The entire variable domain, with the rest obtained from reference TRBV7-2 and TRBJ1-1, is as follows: GAGVSQSPSNKVTEKGKDVELRCDPISGHTALYWYRQSLGQGLEFLIYFQGNSAPDKSGLPSDRFSAERTGGSVSTLTIQRTQQEDSAVYLCASSFTVGAFFGQGTRLTVV.

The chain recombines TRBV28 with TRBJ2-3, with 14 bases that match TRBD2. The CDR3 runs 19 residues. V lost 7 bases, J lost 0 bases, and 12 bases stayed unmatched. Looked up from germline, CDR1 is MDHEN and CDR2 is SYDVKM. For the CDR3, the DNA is TGTGCCAGCACCGGCCAACAGGGACTAGCGGGGGCTAGCACAGATACGCAGTATTTT. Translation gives CASTGQQGLAGASTDTQYF.

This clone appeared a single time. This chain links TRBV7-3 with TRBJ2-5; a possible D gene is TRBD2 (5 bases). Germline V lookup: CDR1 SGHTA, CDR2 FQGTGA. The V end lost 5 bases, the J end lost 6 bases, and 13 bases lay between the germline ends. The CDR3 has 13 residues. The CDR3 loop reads CASSPGLDQTQYF. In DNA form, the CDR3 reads TGTGCCAGCAGCCCCGGACTTGATCAGACCCAGTACTTC.

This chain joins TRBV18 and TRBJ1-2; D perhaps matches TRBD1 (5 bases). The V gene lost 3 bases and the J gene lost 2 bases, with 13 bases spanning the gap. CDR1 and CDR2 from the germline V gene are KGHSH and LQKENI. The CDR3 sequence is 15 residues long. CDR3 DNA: TGTGCCAGCTCACCTTTGACAGAGACCAACTATGGCTACACCTTC. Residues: CASSPLTETNYGYTF.

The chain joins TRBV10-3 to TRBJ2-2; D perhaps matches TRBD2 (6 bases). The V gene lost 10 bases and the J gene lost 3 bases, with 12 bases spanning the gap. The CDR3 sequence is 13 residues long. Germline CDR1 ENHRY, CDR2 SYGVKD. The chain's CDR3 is CASQSSDTGELFF. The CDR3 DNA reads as TGTGCCAGCCAGTCTAGCGACACCGGGGAGCTGTTTTTT.

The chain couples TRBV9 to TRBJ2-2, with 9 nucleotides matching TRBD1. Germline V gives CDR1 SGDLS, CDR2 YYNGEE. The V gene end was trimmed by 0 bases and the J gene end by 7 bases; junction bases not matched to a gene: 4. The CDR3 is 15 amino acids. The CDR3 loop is CASSVEGTGNGELFF. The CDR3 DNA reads TGTGCCAGCAGCGTAGAGGGGACAGGGAACGGGGAGCTGTTTTTT.

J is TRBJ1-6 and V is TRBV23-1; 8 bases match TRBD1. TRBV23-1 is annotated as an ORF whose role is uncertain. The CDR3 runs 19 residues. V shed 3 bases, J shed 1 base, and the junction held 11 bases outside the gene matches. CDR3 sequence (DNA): TGCGCCAGCAGTCACTCCCCCCAGGGGGCCATATCCTATAATTCACCCCTCCACTTT. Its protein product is CASSHSPQGAISYNSPLHF.

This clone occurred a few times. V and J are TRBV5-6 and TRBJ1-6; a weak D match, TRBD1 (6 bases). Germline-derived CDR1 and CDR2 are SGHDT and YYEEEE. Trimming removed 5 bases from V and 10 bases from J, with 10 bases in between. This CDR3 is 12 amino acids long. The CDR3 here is CASSYRDSPLHF. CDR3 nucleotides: TGTGCCAGCAGTTACAGGGACTCACCCCTCCACTTT.

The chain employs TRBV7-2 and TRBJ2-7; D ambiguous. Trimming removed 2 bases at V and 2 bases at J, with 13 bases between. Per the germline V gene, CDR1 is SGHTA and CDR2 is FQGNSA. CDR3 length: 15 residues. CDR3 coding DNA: TGTGCCAGCAGCTTACAGTCCAGCGTCACCTACGAGCAGTACTTC. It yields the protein CASSLQSSVTYEQYF. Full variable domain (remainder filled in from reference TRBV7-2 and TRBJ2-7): GAGVSQSPSNKVTEKGKDVELRCDPISGHTALYWYRQSLGQGLEFLIYFQGNSAPDKSGLPSDRFSAERTGGSVSTLTIQRTQQEDSAVYLCASSLQSSVTYEQYFGPGTRLTVT.

The CDR3 region is CASSLAALSGYEQYF. The CDR3 bases are TGTGCCAGCAGCTTAGCGGCCCTTTCTGGCTACGAGCAGTACTTC. This chain joins TRBV7-9 and TRBJ2-7; no clear D. The germline V gene encodes CDR1 SEHNR and CDR2 FQNEAQ (reference sequence). V lost 0 bases to trimming and J lost 3 bases, with 12 bases between them. The CDR3 is 15 amino acids.

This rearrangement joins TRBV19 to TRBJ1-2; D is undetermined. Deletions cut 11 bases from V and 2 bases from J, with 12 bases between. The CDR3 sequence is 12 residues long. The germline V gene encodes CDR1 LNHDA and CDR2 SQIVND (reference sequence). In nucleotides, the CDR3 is TGTGCCTATACTACGGCCAACTATGGCTACACCTTC. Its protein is CAYTTANYGYTF.

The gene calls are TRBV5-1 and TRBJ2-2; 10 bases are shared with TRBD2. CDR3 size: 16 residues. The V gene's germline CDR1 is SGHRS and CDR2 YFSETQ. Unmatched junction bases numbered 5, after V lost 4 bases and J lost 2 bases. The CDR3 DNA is TGCGCCAGCAGCCCACGGACTAGCGGTAACACCGGGGAGCTGTTTTTT. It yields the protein CASSPRTSGNTGELFF.

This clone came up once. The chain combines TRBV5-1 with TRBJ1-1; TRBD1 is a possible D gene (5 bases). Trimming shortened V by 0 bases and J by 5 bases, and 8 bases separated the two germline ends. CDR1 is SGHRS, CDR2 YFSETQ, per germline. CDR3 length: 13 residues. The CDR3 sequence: CASSLASGTEAFF. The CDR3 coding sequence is TGCGCCAGCAGCTTGGCCTCAGGGACTGAAGCTTTCTTT.

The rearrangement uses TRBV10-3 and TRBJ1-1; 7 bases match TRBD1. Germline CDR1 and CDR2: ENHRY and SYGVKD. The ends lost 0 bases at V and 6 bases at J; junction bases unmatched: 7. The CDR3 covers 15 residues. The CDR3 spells CAISESGQSFSEAFF. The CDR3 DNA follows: TGTGCCATCAGTGAGTCGGGACAGAGTTTTTCTGAAGCTTTCTTT.

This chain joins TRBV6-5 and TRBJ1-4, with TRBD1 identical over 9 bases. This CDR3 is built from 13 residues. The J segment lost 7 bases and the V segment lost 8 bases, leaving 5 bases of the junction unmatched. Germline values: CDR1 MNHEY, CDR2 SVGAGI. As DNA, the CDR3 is TGTGCCAGCGGGCGGGACAGGGCTGAAAAACTGTTTTTT. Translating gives CASGRDRAEKLFF.

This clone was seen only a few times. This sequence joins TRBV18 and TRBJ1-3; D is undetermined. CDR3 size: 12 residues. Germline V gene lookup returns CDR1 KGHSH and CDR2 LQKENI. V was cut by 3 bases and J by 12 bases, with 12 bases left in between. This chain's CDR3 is CASSPYAGDIYF. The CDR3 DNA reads TGTGCCAGCTCACCCTACGCGGGAGACATATATTTT.

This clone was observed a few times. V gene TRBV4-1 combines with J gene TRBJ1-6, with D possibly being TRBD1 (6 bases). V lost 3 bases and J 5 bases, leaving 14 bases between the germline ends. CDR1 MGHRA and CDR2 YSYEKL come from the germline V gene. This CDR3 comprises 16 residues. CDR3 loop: CASSQAYRANNSPLHF. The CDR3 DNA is TGCGCCAGCAGCCAGGCCTACAGGGCTAATAATTCACCCCTCCACTTT.

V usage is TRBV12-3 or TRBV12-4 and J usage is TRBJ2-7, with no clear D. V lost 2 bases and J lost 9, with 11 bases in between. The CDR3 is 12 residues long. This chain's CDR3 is CASSLLVERQYF. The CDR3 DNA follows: TGTGCCAGCAGTTTACTAGTAGAGCGGCAGTACTTC.

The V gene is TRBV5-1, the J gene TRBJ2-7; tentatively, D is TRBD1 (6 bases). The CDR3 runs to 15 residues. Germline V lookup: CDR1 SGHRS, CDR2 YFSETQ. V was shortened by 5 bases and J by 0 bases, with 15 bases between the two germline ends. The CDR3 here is CASRIEQGSSYEQYF. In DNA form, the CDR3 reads TGCGCCAGCAGAATTGAACAGGGTAGCTCCTACGAGCAGTACTTC.

The CDR3 sequence is CASSPSGERAQYF. DNA for the CDR3: TGTGCCAGCAGTCCAAGCGGGGAGCGGGCCCAGTACTTC. This chain links TRBV12-3 or TRBV12-4 with TRBJ2-5, with 7 bases identical to TRBD2. Germline trimming cut 5 bases from V and 9 bases from J; bases unmatched to any gene: 9. The CDR3 has 13 amino acids.

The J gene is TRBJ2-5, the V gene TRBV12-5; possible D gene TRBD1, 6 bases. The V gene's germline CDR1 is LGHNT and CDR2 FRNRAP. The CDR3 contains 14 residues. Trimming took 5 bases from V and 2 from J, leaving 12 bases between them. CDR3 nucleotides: TGTGCTAGTGGTCAGGGACATGGGCAAGAGACCCAGTACTTC. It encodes CASGQGHGQETQYF.